Here is one TCR beta chain with its context. The sample comes from a study of blood T cell repertoires in COVID-19. About the research overall: COVID-19 samples collected from the United States, Italy and Spain covered acute and convalescent phases.

Sequencing was performed with immunoSEQ multiplex PCR; in TCRdb, only in-frame clones are kept and a portion is missing. The sample has some 43,000 clones; roughly 87% are singletons. Looked up from germline, CDR1 is SGHDT and CDR2 is YYEEEE. This CDR3 spans 13 amino acids. Trimming cost V 4 bases and J 6 bases; bases outside gene matches: 3. The chain uses TRBV5-6 and TRBJ2-7; 11 positions match TRBD2. Sequenced material: peripheral blood. This clonotype was sampled from a man aged 60 to 69 with active COVID-19. CDR3 bases: TGTGCCAGCAGCGTAGGGACTAGCGGCGAGCAGTACTTC. Amino acids: CASSVGTSGEQYF.